This T cell receptor (beta chain) was obtained from a study of CXCR3-negative and CXCR3-positive naive CD8 T cells. Overall study findings and caveats: More hydrophobic TRB CDR3s were found in CXCR3-positive naive cells than in CXCR3-negative naive cells.

For this clonotype: The antigen remains unidentified.

Through 5' RACE with UMI labels, the TRB cDNA libraries were prepared. TCRdb reworked the 5' RACE reads into one entry per CDR3 protein, no DNA. This sample contains around 50,000 distinct CDR3 sequences. The sample was naive CXCR3+ CD8+ T cells from blood. The subset denotes: CD45RO-CCR7+CD27+CD95- naive CD8+ T cells expressing CXCR3 (TNR3+). This receptor was identified in a human donor in good health. Some clones in this sample may be carry-over from other donors' samples.

The CDR3 sequence: CSARDDGALSLDTEAFF. The rearrangement joins TRBV20-1 to TRBJ1-1; TCRdb reports TRBD1, a call that lacks DNA to check it against. The CDR3 totals 17 residues. Germline-derived CDR1 and CDR2 are DFQATT and SNEGSKA (reference sequence).